Below, one T cell receptor beta chain is given with its context. This entry is derived from a study of PD-1 blockade in mismatch repair-deficient tumors. Whole-study context: All were previously treated, progressing patients with over 9 mismatch repair-deficient cancer types.

Every patient had mismatch repair deficiency by PCR or immunohistochemistry. TCRs were sequenced from a few patients responding to pembrolizumab. CDR1 and CDR2 (germline): LNHDA, SQIVND (reference sequence). The CDR3 is 14 residues long. V dropped 1 base and J dropped 8 bases, with 12 bases sitting between them. Method: immunoSEQ multiplex PCR; TCRdb's copy keeps in-frame clones and lacks some. Of tens of thousands of clones in the sample, over 70% were seen once. The receptor's source is an adult with mismatch repair-deficient cancer. The chain uses TRBV19 and TRBJ2-1; D might be TRBD2 (5 bases). This specimen was peripheral blood, taken 12 weeks after starting pembrolizumab. CDR3 in amino acids: CASSIGLLVDEQFF. CDR3 coding DNA: TGTGCCAGTAGTATAGGCCTACTAGTCGATGAGCAGTTCTTC.